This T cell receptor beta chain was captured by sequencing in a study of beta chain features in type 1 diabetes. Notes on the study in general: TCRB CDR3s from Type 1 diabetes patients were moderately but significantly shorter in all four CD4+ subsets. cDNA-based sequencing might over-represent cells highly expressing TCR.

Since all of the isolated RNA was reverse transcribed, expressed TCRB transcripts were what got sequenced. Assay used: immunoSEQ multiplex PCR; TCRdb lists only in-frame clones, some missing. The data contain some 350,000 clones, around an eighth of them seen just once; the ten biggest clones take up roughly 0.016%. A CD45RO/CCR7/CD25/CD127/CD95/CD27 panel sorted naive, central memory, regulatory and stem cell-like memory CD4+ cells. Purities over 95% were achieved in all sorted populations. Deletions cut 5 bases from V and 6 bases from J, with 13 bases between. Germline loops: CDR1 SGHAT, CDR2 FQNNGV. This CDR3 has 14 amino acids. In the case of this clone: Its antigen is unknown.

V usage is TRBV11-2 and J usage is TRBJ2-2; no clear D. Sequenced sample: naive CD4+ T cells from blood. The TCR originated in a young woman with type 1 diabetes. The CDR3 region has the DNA TGTGCCAGCAGCCAATTCGACTCATCCGGGGAGCTGTTTTTT. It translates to CASSQFDSSGELFF. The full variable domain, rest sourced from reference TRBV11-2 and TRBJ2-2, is EAGVAQSPRYKIIEKRQSVAFWCNPISGHATLYWYQQILGQGPKLLIQFQNNGVVDDSQLPKDRFSAERLKGVDSTLKIQPAKLEDSAVYLCASSQFDSSGELFFGEGSRLTVL.